The source of this T cell receptor beta chain is a study of OX40 agonist ivuxolimab in advanced cancers. TCRdb's copy holds only in-frame clones and misses some; the assay was immunoSEQ multiplex PCR. Among about 83,000 clones listed, less than 85% were seen once. Trimming removed 2 bases from V and 3 bases from J, with 14 bases in between. The germline CDR1 and CDR2 sequences are KGHSH and LQKENI. The CDR3 covers 15 residues. Sequenced material: CD4+ or CD8+ T cells sorted from blood, taken in a trial of the OX40 agonist ivuxolimab. The clonotype was recovered from an adult with an advanced solid tumor such as melanoma, head and neck, liver or kidney cancer. The chain carries TRBV18 and TRBJ2-7; tentative D call: TRBD2 (6 bases). DNA of the CDR3: TGTGCCAGCTCACCAGGGGCGGGGCTGTACTACGAGCAGTACTTC. This translates into CASSPGAGLYYEQYF.